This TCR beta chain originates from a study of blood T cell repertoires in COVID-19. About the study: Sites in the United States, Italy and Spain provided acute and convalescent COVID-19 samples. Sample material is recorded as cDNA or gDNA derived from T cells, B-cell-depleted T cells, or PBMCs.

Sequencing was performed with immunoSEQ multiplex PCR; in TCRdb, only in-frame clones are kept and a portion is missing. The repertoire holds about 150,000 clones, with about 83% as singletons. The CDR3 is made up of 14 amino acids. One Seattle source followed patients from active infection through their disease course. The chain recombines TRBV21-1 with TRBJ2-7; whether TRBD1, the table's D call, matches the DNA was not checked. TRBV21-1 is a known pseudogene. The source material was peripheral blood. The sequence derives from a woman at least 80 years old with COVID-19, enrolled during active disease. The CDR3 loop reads CASSTHRSGDEQYF. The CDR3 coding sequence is TGTGCCAGCAGCACCCACAGGTCTGGCGACGAGCAGTACTTC.